The clone carrying this TCR beta chain was observed a handful of times. The method was immunoSEQ multiplex PCR; TCRdb's version includes in-frame clones alone and lacks a portion of them. The sample shows approximately 200,000 clones, over 55% of them seen only once. The data stem from a study of cytotoxic CD8 clonotypes in ibrutinib-treated CLL. Trimming stripped 4 bases from V and 3 bases from J, with 13 bases between. Per the germline V gene, CDR1 is SEHNR and CDR2 is FQNEAQ (reference sequence). The CDR3 is made up of 15 amino acids. V gene TRBV7-9 combines with J gene TRBJ1-5, with D possibly TRBD1 on 5 matching bases. The sample was PBMCs, taken after 24 months of ibrutinib treatment. The clonotype comes from a human donor with chronic lymphocytic leukemia. The CDR3 region is CASSYGDLLNQPQHF. The CDR3 DNA reads as TGTGCCAGCAGCTATGGGGACCTACTCAATCAGCCCCAGCATTTT.